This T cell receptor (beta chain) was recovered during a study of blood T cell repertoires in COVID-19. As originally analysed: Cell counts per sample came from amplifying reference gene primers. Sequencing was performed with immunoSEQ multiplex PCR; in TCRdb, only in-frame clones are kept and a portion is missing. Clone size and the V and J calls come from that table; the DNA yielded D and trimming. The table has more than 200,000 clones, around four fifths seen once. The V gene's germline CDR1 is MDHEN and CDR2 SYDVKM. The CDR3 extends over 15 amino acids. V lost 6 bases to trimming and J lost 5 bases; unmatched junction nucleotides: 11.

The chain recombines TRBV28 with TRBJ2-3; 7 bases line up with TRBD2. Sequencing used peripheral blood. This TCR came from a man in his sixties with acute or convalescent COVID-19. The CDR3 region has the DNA TGTGCCAGCAGCTCCGGCGGGCGGGGGAAAGATACGCAGTATTTT. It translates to CASSSGGRGKDTQYF.